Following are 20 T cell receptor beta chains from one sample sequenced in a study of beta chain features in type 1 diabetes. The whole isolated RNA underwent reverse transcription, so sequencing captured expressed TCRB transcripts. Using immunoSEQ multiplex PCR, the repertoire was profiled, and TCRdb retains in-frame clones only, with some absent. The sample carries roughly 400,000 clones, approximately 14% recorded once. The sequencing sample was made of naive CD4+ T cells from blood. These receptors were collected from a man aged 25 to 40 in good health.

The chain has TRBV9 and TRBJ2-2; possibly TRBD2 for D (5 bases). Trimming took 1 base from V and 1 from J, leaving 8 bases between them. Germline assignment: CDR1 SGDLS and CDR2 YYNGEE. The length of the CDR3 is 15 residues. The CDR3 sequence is CASSVPRGNTGELFF. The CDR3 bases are TGTGCCAGCAGCGTACCCCGGGGGAACACCGGGGAGCTGTTTTTT.

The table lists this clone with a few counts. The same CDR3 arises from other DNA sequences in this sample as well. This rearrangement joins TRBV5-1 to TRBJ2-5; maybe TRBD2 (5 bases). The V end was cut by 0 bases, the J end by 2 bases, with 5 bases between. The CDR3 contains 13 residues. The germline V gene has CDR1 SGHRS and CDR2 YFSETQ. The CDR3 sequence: CASSLGGQETQYF. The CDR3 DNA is TGCGCCAGCAGCTTGGGAGGGCAAGAGACCCAGTACTTC.

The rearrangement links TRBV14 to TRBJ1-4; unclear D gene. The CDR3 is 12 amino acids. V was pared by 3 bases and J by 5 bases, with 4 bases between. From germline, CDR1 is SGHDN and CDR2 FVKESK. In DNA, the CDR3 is TGTGCCAGCAGCCACAACAATGAAAAACTGTTTTTT. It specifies CASSHNNEKLFF.

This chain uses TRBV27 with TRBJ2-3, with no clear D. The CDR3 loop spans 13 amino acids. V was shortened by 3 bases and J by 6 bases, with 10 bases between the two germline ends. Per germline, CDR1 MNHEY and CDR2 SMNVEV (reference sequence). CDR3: CASSFLPVDTQYF. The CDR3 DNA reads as TGTGCCAGCAGTTTCCTTCCGGTTGATACGCAGTATTTT.

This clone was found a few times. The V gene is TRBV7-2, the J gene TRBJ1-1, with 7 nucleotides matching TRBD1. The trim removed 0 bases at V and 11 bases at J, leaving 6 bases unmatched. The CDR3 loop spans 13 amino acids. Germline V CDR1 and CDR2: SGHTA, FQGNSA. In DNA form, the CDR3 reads TGTGCCAGCAGCTTAGCCTACAGGGGAGATGCTTTCTTT. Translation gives CASSLAYRGDAFF.

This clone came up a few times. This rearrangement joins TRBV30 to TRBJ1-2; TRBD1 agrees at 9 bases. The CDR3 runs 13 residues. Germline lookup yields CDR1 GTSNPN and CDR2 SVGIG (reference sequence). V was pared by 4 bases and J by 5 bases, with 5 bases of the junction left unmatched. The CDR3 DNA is TGTGCCTGGACCGGGACAGGGAAATATGGCTACACCTTC. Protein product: CAWTGTGKYGYTF.

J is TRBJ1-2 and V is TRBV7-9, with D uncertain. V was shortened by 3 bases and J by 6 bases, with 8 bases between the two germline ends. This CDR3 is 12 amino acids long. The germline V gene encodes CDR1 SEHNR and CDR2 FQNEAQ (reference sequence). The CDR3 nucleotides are TGTGCCAGCAGCTTCCCTCGACATGGCTACACCTTC. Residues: CASSFPRHGYTF.

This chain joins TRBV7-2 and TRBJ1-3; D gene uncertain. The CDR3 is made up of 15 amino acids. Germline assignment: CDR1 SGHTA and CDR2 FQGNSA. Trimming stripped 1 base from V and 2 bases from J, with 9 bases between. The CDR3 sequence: CASSLVGQPGNTIYF. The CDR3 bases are TGTGCCAGCAGCTTAGTCGGTCAGCCTGGAAACACCATATATTTT.

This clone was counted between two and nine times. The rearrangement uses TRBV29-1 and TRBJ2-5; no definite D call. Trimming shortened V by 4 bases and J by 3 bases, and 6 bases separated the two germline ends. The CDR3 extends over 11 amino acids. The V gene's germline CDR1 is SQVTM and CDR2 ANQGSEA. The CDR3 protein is CSVGEEETQYF. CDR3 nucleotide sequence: TGCAGCGTTGGCGAGGAAGAGACCCAGTACTTC.

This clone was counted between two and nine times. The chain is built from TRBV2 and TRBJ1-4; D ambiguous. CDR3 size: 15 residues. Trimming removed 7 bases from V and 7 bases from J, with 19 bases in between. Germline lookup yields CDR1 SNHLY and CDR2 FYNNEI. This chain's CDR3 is CASTIRARLGEKLFF. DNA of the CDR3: TGTGCCAGCACCATACGAGCCCGATTGGGTGAAAAACTGTTTTTT.

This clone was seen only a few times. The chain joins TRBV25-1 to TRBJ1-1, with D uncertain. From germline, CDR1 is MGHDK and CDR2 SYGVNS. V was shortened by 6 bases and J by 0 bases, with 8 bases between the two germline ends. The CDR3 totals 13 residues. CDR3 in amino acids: CASSHGMNTEAFF. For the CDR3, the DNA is TGTGCCAGCAGCCACGGAATGAACACTGAAGCTTTCTTT. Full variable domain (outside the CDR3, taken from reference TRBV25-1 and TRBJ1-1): EADIYQTPRYLVIGTGKKITLECSQTMGHDKMYWYQQDPGMELHLIHYSYGVNSTEKGDLSSESTVSRIRTEHFPLTLESARPSHTSQYLCASSHGMNTEAFFGQGTRLTVV.

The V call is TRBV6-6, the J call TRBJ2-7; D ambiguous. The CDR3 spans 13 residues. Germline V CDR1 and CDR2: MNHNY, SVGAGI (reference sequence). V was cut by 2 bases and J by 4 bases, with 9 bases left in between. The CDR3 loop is CASSYARTYEQYF. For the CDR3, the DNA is TGTGCCAGCAGTTACGCCAGAACTTACGAGCAGTACTTC.

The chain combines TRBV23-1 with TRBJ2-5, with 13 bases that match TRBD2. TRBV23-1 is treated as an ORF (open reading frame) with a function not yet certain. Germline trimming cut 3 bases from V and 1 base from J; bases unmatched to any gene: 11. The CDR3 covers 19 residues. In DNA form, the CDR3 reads TGCGCCAGCAGTCACCCGGAGAGGGGGACTAGCGGGATCCAAGAGACCCAGTACTTC. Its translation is CASSHPERGTSGIQETQYF.

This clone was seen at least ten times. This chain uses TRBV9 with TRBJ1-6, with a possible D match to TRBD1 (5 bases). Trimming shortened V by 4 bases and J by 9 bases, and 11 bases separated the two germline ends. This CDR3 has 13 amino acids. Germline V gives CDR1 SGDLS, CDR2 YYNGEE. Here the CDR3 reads CASSTGHISPLHF. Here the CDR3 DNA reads TGTGCCAGCAGCACAGGACATATTTCACCCCTCCACTTT.

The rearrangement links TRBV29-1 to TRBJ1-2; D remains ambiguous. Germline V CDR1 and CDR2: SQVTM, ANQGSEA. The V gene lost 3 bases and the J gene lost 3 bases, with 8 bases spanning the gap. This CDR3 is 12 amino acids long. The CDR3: CSVDEGYYGYTF. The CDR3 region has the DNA TGCAGCGTTGACGAGGGCTACTATGGCTACACCTTC.

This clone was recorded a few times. CDR3 sequence: CASSSGLAGLEQYV. The CDR3 DNA sequence: TGTGCCAGCAGCTCAGGACTAGCGGGACTCGAGCAGTACGTC. V is TRBV7-9 and J is TRBJ2-7, with 12 bases fitting TRBD2. V dropped 4 bases and J dropped 6; count of bases not matched to a gene: 4. The CDR3 spans 14 residues. Germline-derived CDR1 and CDR2 are SEHNR and FQNEAQ (reference sequence).

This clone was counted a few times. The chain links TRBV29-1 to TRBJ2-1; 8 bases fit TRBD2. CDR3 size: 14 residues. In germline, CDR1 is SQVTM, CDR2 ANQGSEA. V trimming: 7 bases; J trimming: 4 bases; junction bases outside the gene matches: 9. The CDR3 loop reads CSDGRTSGYNEQFF. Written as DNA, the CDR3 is TGCAGCGATGGGAGAACTAGCGGTTACAATGAGCAGTTCTTC.

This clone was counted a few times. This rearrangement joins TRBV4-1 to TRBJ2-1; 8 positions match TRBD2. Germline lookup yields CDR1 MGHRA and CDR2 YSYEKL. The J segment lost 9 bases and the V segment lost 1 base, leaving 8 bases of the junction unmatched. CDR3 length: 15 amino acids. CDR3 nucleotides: TGCGCCAGCAGCCAAGTCTCAGCGGGAGTTCGTGAGCAGTTCTTC. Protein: CASSQVSAGVREQFF.

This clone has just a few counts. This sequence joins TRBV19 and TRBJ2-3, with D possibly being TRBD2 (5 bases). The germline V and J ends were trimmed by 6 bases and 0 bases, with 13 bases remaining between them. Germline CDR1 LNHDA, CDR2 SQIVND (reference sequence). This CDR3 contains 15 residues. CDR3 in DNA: TGTGCCAGTAGGATACTAGGATCTAGCACAGATACGCAGTATTTT. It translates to CASRILGSSTDTQYF.

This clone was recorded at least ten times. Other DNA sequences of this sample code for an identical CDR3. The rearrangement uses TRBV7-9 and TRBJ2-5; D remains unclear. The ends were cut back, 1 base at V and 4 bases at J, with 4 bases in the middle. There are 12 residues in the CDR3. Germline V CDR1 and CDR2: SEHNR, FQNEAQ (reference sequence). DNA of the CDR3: TGTGCCAGCAGCTTAGTCCGAGAGACCCAGTACTTC. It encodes CASSLVRETQYF.